This TCR beta chain was captured by sequencing in a study of blood T cell repertoires in COVID-19. As for the study in general: Material from acute and convalescent COVID-19 was sourced from the United States, Italy and Spain. In each case, the material was cDNA or gDNA derived from T cells, B-cell-depleted T cells, or PBMCs.

Germline V gene lookup returns CDR1 SGHNT and CDR2 YYREEE (reference sequence). The CDR3 runs to 14 residues. J gave up 5 bases and V 2 bases, and 3 bases lay outside the gene matches. The authors' processing: Estimation of nucleated cell counts was performed using reference gene primer amplification. Assay used: immunoSEQ multiplex PCR; TCRdb lists only in-frame clones, some missing. V and J calls and clone size are copied from that table; D and trimming were computed from the DNA. This sample has roughly 16,000 clones, with roughly 90% found just once. The sequence was obtained from a human donor in a cohort sampled during active COVID-19. The rearrangement links TRBV5-4 to TRBJ2-3, with 9 bases aligning to TRBD1. The sample was peripheral blood. As DNA, the CDR3 is TGTGCCAGCAGCTTAAACAGGGGGCAAGATACGCAGTATTTT. This translates into CASSLNRGQDTQYF.